This paragraph reports one T cell receptor (beta chain). This clone was recorded a few times. This clone's antigen is unknown. No base quality values were provided; no much bigger clone lies one nucleotide off. The data belong to a study of cytomegalovirus exposure and HLA in healthy donors (dated by TCRdb to between 2016 and 2019). About the investigation overall: According to an earlier analysis of several hundred of the donors, some 180 million T cells yielded roughly 110 million unique TCR beta sequences and about 300 Gb of sequence data. Using immunosequencing, the study profiled T cell repertoires from 666 subjects and related those repertoires to cytomegalovirus serostatus. The number of typed donors differed by locus: about 620-640 for A, B, C, DRB1 and DQB1; some 500 for DQA1; over 600 for DPA1; and about 450 for DPB1. On average, 235,054 unique TCR beta nucleotide sequences were sequenced per donor among about 400 genotyped donors of the cohort, with roughly 19% of those sequences being non-productive. The study combined high-throughput TCR immunosequencing, statistical association of individual TCRs with disease status, and machine learning to predict cytomegalovirus infection status. Of the roughly 400 genotyped donors, 80% to 90% were placed in the genetic ancestry cluster associated with self-reported Caucasian donors. Rather than drawing on any new phenotypic data, the later analysis identified candidate immune exposures from TCR beta sequences and the way those sequences occurred across donors. Besides the first cohort of under 700 subjects, a separate validation cohort made up of 120 or so different subjects was used. A later genetic analysis used genome-wide SNP genotypes for about 60% of the roughly 700 donors, treating that subset as a discovery cohort. HLA typing included class I and class II loci at four-digit resolution. Donor age, sex, ethnicity and CMV serostatus were compiled together with the repertoire data. Every repertoire in the discovery cohort had been generated on one and the same sequencing platform. The study aimed to test whether cataloging public T cell receptors could reveal signatures of past pathogen exposure. An early release that covered some 640 HLA-typed donors contained approximately 300 gigabases of sequencing data and tens of millions of unique TCR sequences. An earlier analysis of several hundred of the donors applied high-throughput TCR beta sequencing to assess whether each TCR beta V gene segment acted as functional or pseudogenic. In a later analysis, previously published TCR beta repertoires from more than 500 donors were re-analyzed and high-resolution HLA genotyping was added so that TCR occurrence patterns could be studied. Four to six DR-DQ haplotypes were handled as single units for association and clustering, since linkage in the cohort was strong. What the study reported, not specific to this receptor: At a false discovery rate of 0.05, a later analysis linked 16,951 TCR beta sequences to specific HLA alleles. Compared with equally common non-associated chains, HLA-associated TCR beta chains in a later analysis were more clonally expanded and had lower generation probabilities. A further reported finding was that TCR beta sequences accurately predicted the HLA-A and HLA-B alleles for most subjects in the first cohort. Across donors, most TCR sequences were observed very rarely, whereas some public TCRs were present in many individuals. Three of the identified cytomegalovirus-associated TCR beta chains were confirmed in vitro to be specific for cytomegalovirus antigens. For the cohort, immune exposure information was limited to CMV serostatus. In a later analysis, the rate of TCR association differed among HLA loci, with DRB1 alleles having the most associated TCRs and HLA-C alleles having the fewest. The earlier analysis of some 540 of the donors excluded approximately 17 rarely observed V segments, including chromosome 9 orphons, because counts were too low. This cohort had only TCR beta chains sequenced, and the lack of alpha or paired-chain data limited which features could be detected. It was suggested by the authors that the approach could potentially be generalized to other disease states and immunological phenotypes. A cluster of highly shared sequence variants was judged likely to represent a technical artifact of the sequencing pipeline. Sequencing depth was assumed to be roughly uniform across donors in the presence/absence analyses, though that assumption may not hold. The study gave a list of under 200 TCR beta chains associated with cytomegalovirus. HLA typing was unavailable for some donors at each locus, so association tests used only the typed subset. Linkage disequilibrium might explain the correlated functional status among segregating V segments, but an unknown experimental factor could not be excluded. The 87-base-pair reads could not distinguish some IMGT-functional V segments, including TRBV6-2 and TRBV6-3, so those segments were excluded. A later analysis found that most CMV-associated TCR beta chains appeared HLA-restricted, with HLA associations seemingly driven largely by CMV exposure. In an earlier analysis of around 500 of the donors, most TCR beta V segments appeared in productive rearrangements about 87% or about 30% of the time, broadly matching IMGT annotations. An association between a missense DCLRE1C variant and V-gene and J-gene trimming of TCR beta chains was found in a later genetic analysis and replicated in an independent cohort. The classifier was reported to diagnose cytomegalovirus status with high specificity and sensitivity in both the original and validation cohorts. A later genetic analysis reported fewer N-insertions in productive TCRs among donors in an Asian-associated ancestry cluster than the roughly 670-donor mean. When HLA alleles, especially DR and DQ, strongly co-occurred, attributing TCR associations to individual alleles was difficult. A later analysis reported that several top co-occurrence clusters appeared linked to parvovirus B19, influenza, CMV and Epstein-Barr virus.

Libraries were built with the immunoSEQ multiplex PCR assay. For the multiplex PCR, a mixture combining 60 forward primers for TCR Vbeta segments and 13 reverse primers for TCR Jbeta segments was used. The CDR3 region of rearranged TCR beta genes was amplified from genomic DNA with a multiplex PCR assay. Amplified TCR beta libraries were sequenced as 87-base-pair reads on the Illumina HiSeq System. Per the authors' processing: Across the roughly 700 repertoires, a later analysis counted tens of millions of unique TCR beta chains, roughly 11 million of which were shared by at least two donors. To remove PCR and sequencing errors, raw reads were error-corrected and collapsed into unique sequences using a nearest-neighbor algorithm that merged closely related sequences. To assign V, D and J gene segments, CDR3 sequences were aligned to IMGT reference sequences. For a sequence to be retained, a match of at least six nucleotides to both a V gene segment and a J gene segment was required. Rearrangements were classified as productive when the CDR3 lacked stop codons and remained in frame with V and J, and all other rearrangements were classified as non-productive. Following IMGT convention, CDR3 was defined as the stretch from the second conserved V-encoded cysteine up to the conserved J-encoded phenylalanine. Sequences without an unambiguous match to a single V gene segment were excluded from the earlier analysis of approximately 600 of the donors. An earlier analysis of approximately 590 of the donors called V segments functional above 56.7% productive rearrangements and segregating when the between-donor standard deviation exceeded 5%. A statistical classification framework was built for diagnosing cytomegalovirus status from the catalog of TCR beta chain sequences. A later analysis assigned V and J genes by comparing TCR nucleotide sequences with IMGT/GENE-DB human TR gene sequences. A later analysis assigned CDR3 sequences and most-parsimonious VDJ recombination scenarios with the TCRdist pipeline. In a later analysis, each TCR beta chain was defined by its CDR3 amino acid sequence together with its V-gene family, and reads without a unique V-gene family were excluded. A later analysis removed 500 to 650 highly shared, low-generation-probability nucleotide sequences to deal with suspected cross-contamination and a sequencing artifact. In a later analysis, a clonal expansion index was calculated for each public chain from normalized within-repertoire ranks of inferred template counts. A later analysis computed generation probabilities with a VDJ recombination model fitted to out-of-frame rearrangements, and checked the results against IGoR. In a later analysis, hypergeometric tests were used to score TCR-TCR, TCR-HLA and TCR-CMV co-occurrence, with a repertoire-size bias correction applied to TCR pairs. In a later analysis, false discovery rates were estimated by permuting HLA or CMV assignments 20 times. A later analysis grouped co-occurring TCRs with DBSCAN, adding TCRdist sequence similarity when clustering within HLA-allele-positive subsets. Co-occurrence clustering excluded repertoires with fewer than 30,000 or more than 120,000 public chains, plus five with anomalous nucleotide sharing. TCRdb obtained this table from immuneACCESS and retained in-frame rearrangements with V and J assigned. These tables miss some clones; where compared with another copy, unresolved V genes account for less than half of the shortfall, and the remainder is unexplained. D and trimming come from the DNA, and the V and J calls and clone size come from that table. The sample yields 100,000 to 150,000 clones; around 80% were counted once. 0.95% to 1.5% of the sample goes to the ten largest clones.

The cohort was made up of roughly 670 healthy bone marrow donors. All cohort members were sampled while nominally healthy, although unrecorded immune exposures were likely present. The donor was CMV seronegative and was included in the group of 352 seronegative cohort members. Each donor provided a peripheral blood sample, and peripheral blood mononuclear cells were used for TCR beta sequencing. Genomic DNA extraction from the blood cell samples was performed with the Qiagen DNeasy Blood Extraction Kit. V is trimmed back by 8 bases and J by 4 bases, and the junction contains 6 bases that no gene match accounts for. From a lookup of the germline V gene, CDR1 and CDR2 are MNHNS and SASEGT. The cysteine opens and the phenylalanine closes a CDR3 of 14 amino acids. The retained sequence is limited to the CDR3, 42 bases, with the frame set at the first base.

This clonotype was obtained from a female donor in good health and CMV-seronegative. Sequenced material: PBMCs. The chain was built from TRBV6-1 and TRBJ2-2; 8 nucleotides in the junction match TRBD2. This receptor has the CDR3 CASSRLATTGELFF. The nucleotide sequence reads TGTGCCAGCTCCCGACTAGCGACCACCGGGGAGCTGTTTTTT.